This TCR beta chain stems from a study of OX40 agonist ivuxolimab in advanced cancers. Germline CDR1 reads GTSNPN; CDR2 reads SVGIG (reference sequence). Trimming cost V 8 bases and J 7 bases, with 15 bases left between them. The CDR3 runs 13 residues. Produced via immunoSEQ multiplex PCR; TCRdb's table is partial and in-frame only. The data show tens of thousands of clones, with about 92% seen just once and around 0.5% held by the top ten. The chain recombines TRBV30 with TRBJ1-6, with TRBD1 as a possible D gene (5 bases). The receptor comes from an adult with an advanced solid tumor such as melanoma, head and neck, liver or kidney cancer. Sequencing used CD4+ or CD8+ T cells sorted from blood, obtained in a trial of the OX40 agonist ivuxolimab. Written as DNA, the CDR3 is TGTGCCCTGGAGGGGACGGGGAATTCACCCCTCCACTTT. This sequence encodes CALEGTGNSPLHF. The full variable domain, completed using reference TRBV30 and TRBJ1-6, is SQTIHQWPATLVQPVGSPLSLECTVEGTSNPNLYWYRQAAGRGLQLLFYSVGIGQISSEVPQNLSASRPQDRQFILSSKKLLLSDSGFYLCALEGTGNSPLHFGNGTRLTVT.